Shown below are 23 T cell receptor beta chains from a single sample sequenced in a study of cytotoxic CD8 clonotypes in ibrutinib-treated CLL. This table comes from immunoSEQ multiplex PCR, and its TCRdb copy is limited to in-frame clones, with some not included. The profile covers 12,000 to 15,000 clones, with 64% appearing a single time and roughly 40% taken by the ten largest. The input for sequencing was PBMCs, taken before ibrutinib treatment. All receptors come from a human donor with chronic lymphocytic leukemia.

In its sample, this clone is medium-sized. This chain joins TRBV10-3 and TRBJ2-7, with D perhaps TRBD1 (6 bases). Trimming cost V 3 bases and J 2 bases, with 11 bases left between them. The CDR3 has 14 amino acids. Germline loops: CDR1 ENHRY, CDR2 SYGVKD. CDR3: CAISDLDRTYEQYF. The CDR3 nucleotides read TGTGCCATCAGTGATTTGGACAGAACCTACGAGCAGTACTTC.

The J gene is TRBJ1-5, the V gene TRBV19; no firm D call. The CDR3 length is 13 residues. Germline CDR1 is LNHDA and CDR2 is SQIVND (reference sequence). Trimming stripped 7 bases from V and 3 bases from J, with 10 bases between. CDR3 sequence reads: CASTKKNNQPQHF. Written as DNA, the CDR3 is TGTGCCAGTACAAAAAAGAACAATCAGCCCCAGCATTTT.

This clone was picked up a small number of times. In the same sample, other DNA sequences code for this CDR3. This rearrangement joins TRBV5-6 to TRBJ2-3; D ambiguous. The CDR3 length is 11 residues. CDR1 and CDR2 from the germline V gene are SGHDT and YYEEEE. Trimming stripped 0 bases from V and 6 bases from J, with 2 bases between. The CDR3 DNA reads TGTGCCAGCAGCTTGGATGATACGCAGTATTTT. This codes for CASSLDDTQYF.

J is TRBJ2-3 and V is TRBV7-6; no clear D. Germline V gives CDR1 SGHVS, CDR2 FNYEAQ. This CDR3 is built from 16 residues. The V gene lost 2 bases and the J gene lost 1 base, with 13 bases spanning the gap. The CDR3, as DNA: TGTGCCAGCAGCTTATTTTCCGGCCGCGGCACAGATACGCAGTATTTT. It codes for CASSLFSGRGTDTQYF.

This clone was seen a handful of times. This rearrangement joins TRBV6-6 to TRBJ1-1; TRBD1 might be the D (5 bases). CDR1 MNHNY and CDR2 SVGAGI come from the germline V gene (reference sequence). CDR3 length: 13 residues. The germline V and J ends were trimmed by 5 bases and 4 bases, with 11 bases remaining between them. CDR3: CASSKDRGTEAFF. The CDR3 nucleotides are TGTGCCAGCAGTAAAGACAGAGGCACTGAAGCTTTCTTT.

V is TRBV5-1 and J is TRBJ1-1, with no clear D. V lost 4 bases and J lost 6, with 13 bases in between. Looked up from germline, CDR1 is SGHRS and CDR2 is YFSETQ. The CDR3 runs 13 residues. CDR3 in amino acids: CASSHNKAPEAFF. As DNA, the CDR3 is TGCGCCAGCAGCCATAACAAAGCTCCTGAAGCTTTCTTT.

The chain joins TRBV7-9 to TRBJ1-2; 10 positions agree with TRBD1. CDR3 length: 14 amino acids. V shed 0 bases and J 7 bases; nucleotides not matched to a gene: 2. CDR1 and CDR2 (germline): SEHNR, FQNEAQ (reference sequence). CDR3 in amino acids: CASSLARTGGGYTF. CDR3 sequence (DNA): TGTGCCAGCAGCTTAGCGCGGACAGGGGGTGGCTACACCTTC.

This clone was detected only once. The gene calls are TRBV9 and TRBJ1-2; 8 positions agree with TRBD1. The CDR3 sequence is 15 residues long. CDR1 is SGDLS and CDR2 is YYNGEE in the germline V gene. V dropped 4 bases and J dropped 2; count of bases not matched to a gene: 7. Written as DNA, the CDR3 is TGTGCCAGCAGCTCGACCGGGACAGGCAACTATGGCTACACCTTC. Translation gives CASSSTGTGNYGYTF.

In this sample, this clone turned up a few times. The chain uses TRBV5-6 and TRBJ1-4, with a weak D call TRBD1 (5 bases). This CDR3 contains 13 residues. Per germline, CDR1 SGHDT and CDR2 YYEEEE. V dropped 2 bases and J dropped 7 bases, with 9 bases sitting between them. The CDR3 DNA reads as TGTGCCAGCAGCTTTGGACAAGCTGAAAAACTGTTTTTT. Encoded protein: CASSFGQAEKLFF. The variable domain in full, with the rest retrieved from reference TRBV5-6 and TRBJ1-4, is DAGVTQSPTHLIKTRGQQVTLRCSPKSGHDTVSWYQQALGQGPQFIFQYYEEEERQRGNFPDRFSGHQFPNYSSELNVNALLLGDSALYLCASSFGQAEKLFFGSGTQLSVL.

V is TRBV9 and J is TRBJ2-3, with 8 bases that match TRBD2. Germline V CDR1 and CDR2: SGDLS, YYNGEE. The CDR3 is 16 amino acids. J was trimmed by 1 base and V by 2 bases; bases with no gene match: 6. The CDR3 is CASSVLRGAGTDTQYF. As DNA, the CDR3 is TGTGCCAGCAGCGTCTTGCGGGGGGCCGGCACAGATACGCAGTATTTT.

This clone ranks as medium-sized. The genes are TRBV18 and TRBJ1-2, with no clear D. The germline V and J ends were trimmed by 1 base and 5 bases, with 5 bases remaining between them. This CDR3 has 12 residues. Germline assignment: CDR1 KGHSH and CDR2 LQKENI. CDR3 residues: CASSPRQYGYTF. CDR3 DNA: TGTGCCAGCTCACCACGCCAGTATGGCTACACCTTC.

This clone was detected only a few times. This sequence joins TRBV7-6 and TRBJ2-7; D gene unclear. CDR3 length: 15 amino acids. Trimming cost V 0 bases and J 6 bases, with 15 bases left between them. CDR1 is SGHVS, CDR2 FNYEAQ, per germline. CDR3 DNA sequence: TGTGCCAGCAGCTTAGCGCAAGGTAAAAACGTCGAGCAGTACTTC. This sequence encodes CASSLAQGKNVEQYF.

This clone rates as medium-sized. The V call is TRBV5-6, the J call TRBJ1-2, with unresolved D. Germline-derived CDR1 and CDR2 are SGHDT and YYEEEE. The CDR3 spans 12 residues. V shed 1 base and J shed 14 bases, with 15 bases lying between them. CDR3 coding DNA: TGTGCCAGCAGCTTGAGTGCTGTCTCGGGGACCTTC. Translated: CASSLSAVSGTF.

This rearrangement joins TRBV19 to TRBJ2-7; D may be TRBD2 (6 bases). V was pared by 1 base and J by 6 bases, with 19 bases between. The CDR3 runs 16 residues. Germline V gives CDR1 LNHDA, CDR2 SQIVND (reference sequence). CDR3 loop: CASSIGMGLGDGEQYF. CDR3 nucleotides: TGTGCCAGTAGTATAGGGATGGGACTCGGGGATGGCGAGCAGTACTTC.

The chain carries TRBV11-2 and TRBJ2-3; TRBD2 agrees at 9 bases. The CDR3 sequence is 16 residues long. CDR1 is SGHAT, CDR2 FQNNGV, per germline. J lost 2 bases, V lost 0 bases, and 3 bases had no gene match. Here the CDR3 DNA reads TGTGCCAGCAGCTTAGATCCTAGCGGGGCCACAGATACGCAGTATTTT. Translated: CASSLDPSGATDTQYF.

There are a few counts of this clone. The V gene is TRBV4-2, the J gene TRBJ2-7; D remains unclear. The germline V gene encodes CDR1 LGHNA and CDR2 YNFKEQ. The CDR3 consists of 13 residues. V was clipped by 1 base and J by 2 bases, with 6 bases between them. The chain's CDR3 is CASSQGGTYEQYF. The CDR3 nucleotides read TGTGCCAGCAGCCAAGGCGGAACCTACGAGCAGTACTTC.

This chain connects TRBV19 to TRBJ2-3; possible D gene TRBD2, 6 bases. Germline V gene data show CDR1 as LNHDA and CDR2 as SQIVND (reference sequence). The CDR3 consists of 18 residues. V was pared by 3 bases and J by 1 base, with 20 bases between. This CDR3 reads CASSIRASETFGTDTQYF. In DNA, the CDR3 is TGTGCCAGTAGTATTAGGGCTAGCGAGACGTTCGGCACAGATACGCAGTATTTT.

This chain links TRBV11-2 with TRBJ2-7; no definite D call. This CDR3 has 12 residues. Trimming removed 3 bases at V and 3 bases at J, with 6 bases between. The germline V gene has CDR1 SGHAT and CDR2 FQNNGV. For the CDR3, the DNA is TGTGCCAGCAGCTTGGAAGTCTACGAGCAGTACTTC. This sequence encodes CASSLEVYEQYF.

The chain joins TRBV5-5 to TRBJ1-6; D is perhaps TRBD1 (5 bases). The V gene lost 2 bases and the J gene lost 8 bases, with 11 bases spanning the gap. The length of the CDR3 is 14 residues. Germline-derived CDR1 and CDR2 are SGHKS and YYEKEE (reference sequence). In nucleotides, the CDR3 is TGTGCCAGCAGCTTTCAGGGTTCGGATTCACCCCTCCACTTT. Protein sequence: CASSFQGSDSPLHF.

The CDR3, as DNA: TGCGCCAGCAGCCAATTTCCTGGGGTGACTAATGAAAAACTGTTTTTT. It yields the protein CASSQFPGVTNEKLFF. The rearrangement joins TRBV4-1 to TRBJ1-4; D unresolved. Germline CDR1 reads MGHRA; CDR2 reads YSYEKL. The V end lost 2 bases, the J end lost 2 bases, and 12 bases lay between the germline ends. The CDR3 covers 16 residues.

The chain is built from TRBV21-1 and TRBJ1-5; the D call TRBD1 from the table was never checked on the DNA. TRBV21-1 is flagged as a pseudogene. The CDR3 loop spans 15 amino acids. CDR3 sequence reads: CASSKAGQQHQPQHF. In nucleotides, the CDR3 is TGTGCCAGCAGCAAAGCGGGGCAGCAACATCAGCCCCAGCATTTT.

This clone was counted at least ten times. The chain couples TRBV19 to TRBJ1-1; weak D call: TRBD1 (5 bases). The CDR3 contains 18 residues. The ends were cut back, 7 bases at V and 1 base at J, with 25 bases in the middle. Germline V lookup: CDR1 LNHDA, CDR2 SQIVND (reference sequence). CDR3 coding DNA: TGTGCCAGTAAGGGCAGGGAACGGTCAATTGGGACGAACACTGAAGCTTTCTTT. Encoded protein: CASKGRERSIGTNTEAFF.

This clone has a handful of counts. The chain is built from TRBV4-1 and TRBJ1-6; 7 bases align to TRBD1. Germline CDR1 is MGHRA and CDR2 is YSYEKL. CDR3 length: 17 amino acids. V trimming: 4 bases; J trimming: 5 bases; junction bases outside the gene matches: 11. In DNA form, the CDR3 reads TGCGCCAGCAGCCGCCGGGACAGCCCACTTGATAATTCACCCCTCCACTTT. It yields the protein CASSRRDSPLDNSPLHF.